This is a list of T cell receptor beta chains from one sample in a study of cytomegalovirus exposure and HLA in healthy donors. Method: immunoSEQ multiplex PCR; TCRdb's copy keeps in-frame clones and lacks some. The table records 130,000 or so clones, around 67% of them present only once. Sequenced input: PBMCs. The source of these receptors is a woman in her thirties or forties in good health and CMV-seropositive. Each CDR3 is given with its conserved first and last residue. The D gene is left open where the match is weak. Rows may omit the clone size; those that give it use once, few, many or a size class.

clone size | D gene | J gene | V gene | CDR3 DNA | CDR3 protein
- | TRBD2 | TRBJ2-3 | TRBV18 | TGTGCCAGCTCGAGCGGGGCACCAGATACGCAGTATTTT | CASSSGAPDTQYF
- | - | TRBJ1-2 | TRBV27 | TGTGCCAGCAGTTTATTCGGGGGACTTAACTATGGCTACACCTTC | CASSLFGGLNYGYTF
- | TRBD2 | TRBJ2-1 | TRBV19 | TGTGCCAGCACGACTAGCGGGGGGGGAAGGTCCTACAATGAGCAGTTCTTC | CASTTSGGGRSYNEQFF
few | TRBD1 | TRBJ2-6 | TRBV27 | TGTGCCAGCAGTTTATACGTCCGGGACAGGGCTTCTGGGGCCAACGTCCTGACTTTC | CASSLYVRDRASGANVLTF
- | - | TRBJ2-7 | TRBV11-1 | TGTGCCAGCAGCTTCGGGGGTACCGCTTACGAGCAGTACTTC | CASSFGGTAYEQYF
- | TRBD1 | TRBJ2-3 | TRBV4-2 | TGTGCCAGCAGCCATGCGGGACAGGGGGCGTCAGATACGCAGTATTTT | CASSHAGQGASDTQYF
- | TRBD1 | TRBJ1-4 | TRBV6-5 | TGTGCCAGCAAAATTACGACAGGGGGGTATGAAAAACTGTTTTTT | CASKITTGGYEKLFF
- | TRBD1 | TRBJ1-2 | TRBV5-4 | TGTGCCAGCAGCTCGGACAGGGGCTATGGCTACACCTTC | CASSSDRGYGYTF
- | - | TRBJ2-5 | TRBV13 | TGTGCCAGCAGCTTGGAGGGGCTCTACCAAGAGACCCAGTACTTC | CASSLEGLYQETQYF
- | TRBD2 | TRBJ2-7 | TRBV5-1 | TGCGCCAGCAGCCCCTACCCGACTAGCGGGAAGTCCTACGAGCAGTACTTC | CASSPYPTSGKSYEQYF
- | - | TRBJ1-2 | TRBV12-5 | TGTGCTAGTGGTTTGGACAGGGACGGCTACACCTTC | CASGLDRDGYTF
few | - | TRBJ1-5 | TRBV5-1 | TGCGCCAGCATCAGGGGTATGGAGAGGGAGTTTTATCAGCCCCAGCATTTT | CASIRGMEREFYQPQHF
- | - | TRBJ2-7 | TRBV10-2 | TGCGCCAGCAGTGAGACAGGGTTCTACGAGCAGTACTTC | CASSETGFYEQYF
few | TRBD1 | TRBJ1-2 | TRBV5-1 | TGCGCCAGCAGCTCCGGACAGGGAACAAACTATGGCTACACCTTC | CASSSGQGTNYGYTF
- | - | TRBJ1-2 | TRBV14 | TGTGCCAGCAGCCAAGGGAAGGGGCACTATGGCTACACCTTC | CASSQGKGHYGYTF
- | - | TRBJ1-4 | TRBV6-6 | TGTGCCAGCAGTTTATCGGGCGGCGGAGGAAAACTGTTTTTT | CASSLSGGGGKLFF
- | TRBD1 | TRBJ2-5 | TRBV14 | TGTGCCAGCAGCCCCCGGACAGGGCAAGAGACCCAGTACTTC | CASSPRTGQETQYF
- | TRBD1 | TRBJ2-1 | TRBV6-4 | TGTGCCAGCAGAGGACAGGATGGAGGTGAGCAGTTCTTC | CASRGQDGGEQFF
- | TRBD2 | TRBJ2-4 | TRBV7-2 | TGTGCCAGCAGCTTAGCTAGCGGGGGCGAAAACATTCAGTACTTC | CASSLASGGENIQYF
few | - | TRBJ1-3 | TRBV10-3 | TGTGCCATCCGAGCAGGGTTAGGCGGTGGAAACACCATATATTTT | CAIRAGLGGGNTIYF
- | - | TRBJ2-1 | TRBV9 | TGTGCCAGCAGCGGCCGGACTACCCCCAGCTCCTACAATGAGCAGTTCTTC | CASSGRTTPSSYNEQFF
- | - | TRBJ2-7 | TRBV15 | TGTGCCACCAGCAGAGATCTGGCCTCTCTCTACGAGCAGTACTTC | CATSRDLASLYEQYF
- | - | TRBJ1-3 | TRBV5-6 | TGTGCCAGCAGCTTGTTCGGAGGGCCCTACTCTGGAAACACCATATATTTT | CASSLFGGPYSGNTIYF
- | - | TRBJ2-5 | TRBV5-1 | TGCGCCAGCAGCTTAGCCAGGCAAGAGACCCAGTACTTC | CASSLARQETQYF
- | - | TRBJ2-2 | TRBV19 | TGTGCCAGTAGTACGGGAGACACCCACACCGGGGAGCTGTTTTTT | CASSTGDTHTGELFF
- | - | TRBJ1-1 | TRBV27 | TGTGCCAGCAGTTTTTCCTCCGGGACAACAAAAGCTTTCTTT | CASSFSSGTTKAFF
- | - | TRBJ2-3 | TRBV6-1 | TGTGCCAGCAAAATAAGCCGTGCTAGCACAGATACGCAGTATTTT | CASKISRASTDTQYF
- | - | TRBJ2-7 | TRBV4-2 | TGTGCCAGCAGCCAAGACAGTGGGGGAGGCTCCTACGAGCAGTACTTC | CASSQDSGGGSYEQYF
- | - | TRBJ1-1 | TRBV10-3 | TGTGCCATCAGTGAGTCGAGGGACACTGAAGCTTTCTTT | CAISESRDTEAFF
- | - | TRBJ2-2 | TRBV13 | TGTGCCAGCAGCTTAGGGGTTGAGTTCGGCGGGGAGCTGTTTTTT | CASSLGVEFGGELFF
few | - | TRBJ1-2 | TRBV7-2 | TGTGCCAGCAGCTCCCGACTTAACTATGGCTACACCTTC | CASSSRLNYGYTF
- | TRBD1 | TRBJ1-5 | TRBV30 | TGTGCCTGGAGTGGGACAGGTTATCAGCCCCAGCATTTT | CAWSGTGYQPQHF
- | TRBD2 | TRBJ2-1 | TRBV7-3 | TGTGCCAGCAGTTCTAGCGGGAGAAATGAGCAGTTCTTC | CASSSSGRNEQFF
few | - | TRBJ1-1 | TRBV7-8 | TGTGCCAGCACCCGGGCGGGGAGTTGGAACACTGAAGCTTTCTTT | CASTRAGSWNTEAFF
few | - | TRBJ1-1 | TRBV5-5 | TGTGCCAGCAGCTTCGAGGGCTACACTGAAGCTTTCTTT | CASSFEGYTEAFF
- | - | TRBJ1-6 | TRBV7-9 | TGTGCCAGCAGCGCTAACAGTGCTTCACCCCTCCACTTT | CASSANSASPLHF
- | TRBD2 | TRBJ2-5 | TRBV30 | TGTGCCTGGAGTGATCTAGCGGGAGGAGAGACCCAGTACTTC | CAWSDLAGGETQYF
few | TRBD2 | TRBJ2-2 | TRBV11-2 | TGTGCCAGCAGCCAACAGCAGGGACTAGCGGGGGGGAACACCGGGGAGCTGTTTTTT | CASSQQQGLAGGNTGELFF
- | - | TRBJ1-5 | TRBV27 | TGTGCCAGCAGCCTACGGGGGCAGCCCCAGCATTTT | CASSLRGQPQHF
- | TRBD2 | TRBJ2-1 | TRBV4-2 | TGTGCTAGCAGCCAAGAGGTTAGCGGGGTGTACAATGAGCAGTTCTTC | CASSQEVSGVYNEQFF
- | TRBD1 | TRBJ1-6 | TRBV30 | TGTGCCTGGAGTCTAGGACAGGGAACGAATTCACCCCTCCACTTT | CAWSLGQGTNSPLHF
few | - | TRBJ2-1 | TRBV6-4 | TGTGCCAGCAGTGACTCATCTACTAGTGAATCCAATGAGCAGTTCTTC | CASSDSSTSESNEQFF
- | - | TRBJ1-5 | TRBV4-2 | TGTGCCAGCAGCCAAGATGGGGCACTAAATCAGCCCCAGCATTTT | CASSQDGALNQPQHF
- | TRBD1 | TRBJ1-2 | TRBV29-1 | TGCAGCGTCCAGACAGGGCGCTCCTATGGCTACACCTTC | CSVQTGRSYGYTF
- | TRBD2 | TRBJ2-1 | TRBV6-1 | TGTGCCAGCACGGGACTAGCGGGCCTCTACAATGAGCAGTTCTTC | CASTGLAGLYNEQFF
once | - | TRBJ2-3 | TRBV7-3 | TGTGCCAGCAGCTTGACTAGTGGCGCAGATACGCAGTATTTT | CASSLTSGADTQYF
- | TRBD1 | TRBJ2-7 | TRBV2 | TGTGCCAGCAGAAACGGACAGGGGGGAGGCGAGCAGTACTTC | CASRNGQGGGEQYF
- | - | TRBJ1-1 | TRBV4-3 | TGCGCCAGCAGCCAAATCAGGGGAACTGAAGCTTTCTTT | CASSQIRGTEAFF
- | TRBD1 | TRBJ1-2 | TRBV2 | TGTGCCAGCAGCATGGGACAGATTAACTATGGCTACACCTTC | CASSMGQINYGYTF
- | - | TRBJ2-3 | TRBV14 | TGTGCCAGCAGCCCGGGGGTGGGAAGAGATACGCAGTATTTT | CASSPGVGRDTQYF